This TCR beta chain was found in a study of CD8+ T cells in alopecia areata (dated by TCRdb to the late 2010s). About the study as a whole: High-throughput TCRbeta sequencing was used to examine T cell clonal expansion in alopecia areata in both the C3H/HeJ mouse model and human patients. RNA was obtained with the PAXgene miRNA kit for fixed scalp, the miRNeasy kit for PBMCs, and the RNeasy kit for mouse skin. Scalp clonality was compared among normal scalp (n=4), patchy alopecia areata scalp (n=8), and alopecia totalis/universalis scalp (n=8). immunoSEQ multiplex PCR using 35 Vbeta forward primers and 13 Jbeta reverse primers was used to amplify TCRbeta CDR3 regions. In humans, TCRbeta sequencing was performed on scalp tissue and on sorted CD4+ and CD8+ peripheral blood T cells from healthy controls and from patients with patchy or totalis/universalis alopecia areata.

Study-wide conclusions, independent of this receptor: Compared with normal scalp, lesional scalp, particularly in alopecia totalis/universalis, had higher clonality and more expanded CD8+ clones, which suggests antigenic drive. Resident alphabeta T cells in normal human skin are also sequenced, complicating scalp TCR repertoire analysis, unlike mouse skin dominated by gammadelta T cells. Shared TCR sequences between patients were less evident than in mice, which may be partly attributable to HLA diversity in the patient population.

Library method: the immunoSEQ multiplex PCR assay. For TCR sequencing, RNA was extracted from every sample and reverse transcribed into cDNA to serve as template. First-strand cDNA was synthesized with SuperScript III using a 2:1 mix of oligo-dT and random hexamers. A synthetic immune receptor repertoire was used to measure amplification bias, and any remaining bias was corrected computationally. On the study's bioinformatics: Raw reads were preprocessed to remove errors, and CDR3 was defined according to IMGT conventions as the region from the conserved cysteine to phenylalanine. Clonality was computed as 1 minus the Shannon entropy, with the entropy normalized by log2 of the number of productive unique TCRs. Whether scalp clones were CD4 or CD8 was inferred by matching scalp TCRbeta sequences against CD4 and CD8 repertoires sorted from blood. Imported from immuneACCESS, the table was reduced by TCRdb to in-frame sequences with V and J called. These copies leave out some clones; in studies compared against another copy, an unresolved V gene accounts for under half, and the cause of the remainder is not known. V and J calls and clone size are those listed in that table; D and trimming were worked out from the DNA. This sample holds about 150,000 clones; 62% were observed only once. 30% to 45% of the sample rests with the top ten.

Reading from cysteine to phenylalanine, the CDR3 counts 13 amino acids. Only CDR3 DNA remains: 39 bases, in frame from the first base. CDR1 and CDR2 are drawn from the germline V gene (reference sequence): LNHDA, SQIVND. Trimming costs V 3 bases and J 5 bases, and their ends lie 11 bases apart. As concerns this clone: There is no known antigen for this receptor. No base quality information exists; no much larger clone differs at one position.

PBMCs were isolated by density centrifugation and stained for CD3, CD4 and CD8, after which CD4+ and CD8+ T cells were sorted on a FACSAria. Scalp biopsies and blood samples were obtained from unaffected controls. Sample: CD8+ T cells sorted from blood. The receptor was isolated from a human donor in good health. The rearrangement combines TRBV19 with TRBJ2-7; the D gene remains uncertain. The DNA reads TGTGCCAGTAGTATCGGCGGCTTTAACGAGCAGTACTTC. Its amino acids are CASSIGGFNEQYF.